The rows below give T cell receptor beta chains drawn from one sample of a study of OX40 agonist ivuxolimab in advanced cancers. The protocol was immunoSEQ multiplex PCR, while the TCRdb copy is restricted to in-frame clones and leaves out a portion. In the table there are nearly 50,000 clones, more than 70% of which are singletons. The specimen comprised CD4+ or CD8+ T cells sorted from blood, sampled in a trial of the OX40 agonist ivuxolimab. Receptor source: an adult with an advanced solid tumor such as melanoma, head and neck, liver or kidney cancer. The CDR3 runs from the conserved cysteine through the conserved F or W. The D gene is left open where the match is weak. Size is omitted from some rows. Given values are once, few, many or a class for expanded clones.

J	D	V	size	DNA	CDR3
TRBJ2-5	TRBD2	TRBV5-4	NA	TGTGCCAGCAGCACCCGACTAGCGGGAGGGGAGACCCAGTACTTC	CASSTRLAGGETQYF
TRBJ1-2	NA	TRBV7-9	NA	TGTGCCAGCAGCCCCGACGGGAGTGACATTACCTATGGCTACACCTTC	CASSPDGSDITYGYTF
TRBJ1-5	NA	TRBV19	NA	TGTGCCAGTTCGGGAGCCTATAGCAATCAGCCCCAGCATTTT	CASSGAYSNQPQHF
TRBJ2-7	TRBD2	TRBV5-1	few	TGCGCCAGCAGCTTGTATAGTCGGTCGGGGACTCTAGCGGGACCGCAGTACTTC	CASSLYSRSGTLAGPQYF
TRBJ2-2	NA	TRBV19	NA	TGTGCCAGTAGTATGGGGACAAAGCTCACCGGGGAGCTGTTTTTT	CASSMGTKLTGELFF
TRBJ1-2	TRBD1	TRBV5-1	NA	TGCGCCAGCAGCCCGGATGTGACAGGGTATGGCTACACCTTC	CASSPDVTGYGYTF
TRBJ2-6	NA	TRBV7-6	NA	TGTGCCAGCAGCTTAGGCGGGGCCAACGTCCTGACTTTC	CASSLGGANVLTF
TRBJ2-5	TRBD1	TRBV19	once	TGTGCCAGTAGTAATACAGGGGGTAGGGGGGAGACCCAGTACTTC	CASSNTGGRGETQYF
TRBJ2-7	TRBD2	TRBV5-4	NA	TGTGCCAGCAGCCCACCCGGGACTAGCGGGAGATCCGAGCAGTACTTC	CASSPPGTSGRSEQYF
TRBJ2-2	NA	TRBV19	NA	TGTGCCAGTAGTCGGGTCGGGGACACCGGGGAGCTGTTTTTT	CASSRVGDTGELFF
TRBJ1-2	NA	TRBV5-4	once	TGTGCCAGCAGCTTGTCCTCTTCGGCAGGAGCTAACTATGGCTACACCTTC	CASSLSSSAGANYGYTF
TRBJ2-1	TRBD2	TRBV7-6	NA	TGTGCCAGCAGCTTAAGGCTAGCGGGAGGGCCGGGGAATGAGCAGTTCTTC	CASSLRLAGGPGNEQFF
TRBJ2-4	NA	TRBV10-2	NA	TGCGCCAGCAGTGAGGGCAACCTAGCCAAAAACATTCAGTACTTC	CASSEGNLAKNIQYF
TRBJ2-3	NA	TRBV6-5	NA	TGTGCCAGCAGGCGGGACCCCACAGATACGCAGTATTTT	CASRRDPTDTQYF
TRBJ1-5	NA	TRBV18	NA	TGTGCCAGCTCACCGTCAGCGGATCAGCCCCAGCATTTT	CASSPSADQPQHF
TRBJ2-1	NA	TRBV7-3	NA	TGTGCCAGCAGCTTAATAGCACCCAACCATGAGCAGTTCTTC	CASSLIAPNHEQFF
TRBJ2-3	NA	TRBV2	NA	TGTGCCAGCAGTGAAAACCGGGCAGATACGCAGTATTTT	CASSENRADTQYF
TRBJ2-1	NA	TRBV14	NA	TGTGCCAGCAGCCAAGTGGGGCAGCGGAAACCCTACAATGAGCAGTTCTTC	CASSQVGQRKPYNEQFF
TRBJ2-4	NA	TRBV4-1	NA	TGCGCCAGCAGCCAAGGCCTTACGCGGTACAGTCTAGTAAGCATTCAGTACTTC	CASSQGLTRYSLVSIQYF
TRBJ2-6	NA	TRBV6-6	NA	TGTGCCGCCGGGGGTTACCAGGGGGCCAACGTCCTGACTTTC	CAAGGYQGANVLTF
TRBJ1-2	NA	TRBV2	few	TGTGCCAGCAACAGGGCCTATGGCTACACCTTC	CASNRAYGYTF
TRBJ2-1	NA	TRBV29-1	NA	TGCAGCGTCGACAGGAAAGGGGGACAAATTAACAATGAGCAGTTCTTC	CSVDRKGGQINNEQFF
TRBJ2-7	TRBD1	TRBV15	few	TGTGCCACCAGCAAAGGGGGGACAGGTCGCGAGGAGCAGTACTTC	CATSKGGTGREEQYF
TRBJ2-5	NA	TRBV5-4	once	TGTGCCAGCAGCTTTGAGCGGCAAGAGACCCAGTACTTC	CASSFERQETQYF
TRBJ2-1	NA	TRBV7-8	NA	TGTGCCAGCAGCTTAGTAGTCGCGGCGAATGAGCAGTTCTTC	CASSLVVAANEQFF
TRBJ2-3	NA	TRBV5-1	NA	TGCGCCAGCAGCTTGGCCCTCCAGGGTGGGTTGGCAGATACGCAGTATTTT	CASSLALQGGLADTQYF
TRBJ2-5	NA	TRBV29-1	NA	TGCAGCGTGGGCGGACAAGGACTGGGGGAGACCCAGTACTTC	CSVGGQGLGETQYF
TRBJ2-3	NA	TRBV6-6	NA	TGTGCCAGCAGTTTTGCTAGGGATACGCAGTATTTT	CASSFARDTQYF
TRBJ1-5	NA	TRBV6-5	NA	TGTGCCAGCAGTTACTCCCGGGGCAATCAGCCCCAGCATTTT	CASSYSRGNQPQHF
TRBJ2-2	TRBD2	TRBV6-5	NA	TGTGCCAGCCGCTCTACTAGCGGCACCGGGGAGCTGTTTTTT	CASRSTSGTGELFF
TRBJ2-7	NA	TRBV11-2	NA	TGTGCCAGCAGACCCTCGGGGGACGGGGCGCGCCACGAGCAGTACTTC	CASRPSGDGARHEQYF
TRBJ2-7	TRBD2	TRBV11-1	NA	TGTGCCAGCAGCTTAGCGGGGACTGGGAGGGAGAACCCCTCCTACGAGCAGTACTTC	CASSLAGTGRENPSYEQYF
TRBJ2-1	NA	TRBV19	NA	TGTGCCAGTAGTCCCTCTCCCCCCAGCGCCCACTCCTACAATGAGCAGTTCTTC	CASSPSPPSAHSYNEQFF
TRBJ2-7	NA	TRBV4-2	few	TGTGCCAGCAGCCAGGAACGGGTTGGCTACGAGCAGTACTTC	CASSQERVGYEQYF
TRBJ2-3	NA	TRBV6-4	NA	TGTGCCAGCAGTCCGAGGGCCCGAGATACGCAGTATTTT	CASSPRARDTQYF
TRBJ2-5	NA	TRBV18	NA	TGTGCCAGCTCACCAGGGGGCCAGGAGGGGACCCAGTACTTC	CASSPGGQEGTQYF